This TCR beta chain was identified during a study of blood T cell repertoires in COVID-19. Patients of the Seattle cohort, enrolled during active infection, were followed longitudinally. Original methodology: Amplification from reference gene primers served as the basis for estimated nucleated cell counts. Profiling relied on immunoSEQ multiplex PCR, and the TCRdb table lists in-frame clones only, not all of them. D and trimming come from the DNA, and the V and J calls and clone size come from that table. The table has around 310,000 clones, about 90% seen once. The sequence came from a woman aged 40 to 50 with COVID-19, enrolled during active disease. Sequenced: peripheral blood.

The CDR3 DNA is TGTGCCAGCAGACCTTCGGACAGGGGTAACATTCAGTACTTC. This gives the protein CASRPSDRGNIQYF. The chain has TRBV28 and TRBJ2-4, with TRBD1 identical over 9 bases. CDR3 length: 14 residues. The V gene's germline CDR1 is MDHEN and CDR2 SYDVKM. V was pared by 6 bases and J by 7 bases, with 7 bases of the junction left unmatched.